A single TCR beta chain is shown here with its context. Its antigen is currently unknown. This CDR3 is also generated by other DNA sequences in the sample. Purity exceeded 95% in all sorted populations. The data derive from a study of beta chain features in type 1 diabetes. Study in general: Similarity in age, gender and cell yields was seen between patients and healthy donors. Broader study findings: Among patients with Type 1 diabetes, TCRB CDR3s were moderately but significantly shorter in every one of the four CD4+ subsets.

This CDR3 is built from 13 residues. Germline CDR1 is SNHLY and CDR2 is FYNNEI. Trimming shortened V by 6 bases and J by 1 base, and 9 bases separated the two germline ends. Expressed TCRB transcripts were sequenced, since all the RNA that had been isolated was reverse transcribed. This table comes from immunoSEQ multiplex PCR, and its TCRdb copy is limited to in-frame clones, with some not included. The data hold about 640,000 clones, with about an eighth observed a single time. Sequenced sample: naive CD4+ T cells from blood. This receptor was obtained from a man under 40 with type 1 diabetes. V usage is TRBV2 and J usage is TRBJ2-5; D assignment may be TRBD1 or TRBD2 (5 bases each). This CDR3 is CASRRGGQETQYF. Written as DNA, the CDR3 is TGTGCCAGCAGGAGGGGTGGCCAAGAGACCCAGTACTTC.